The T cell receptor (beta chain) described here comes from a study of cytomegalovirus exposure and HLA in healthy donors. Overall study findings and caveats: The study recorded 160 or so TCR beta chains that were cytomegalovirus-associated. Using a false discovery rate of 0.05, a later analysis showed that 15,000 to 20,000 TCR beta sequences were associated with HLA alleles.

This CDR3 region has 16 residues. Germline CDR1 MDHEN, CDR2 SYDVKM. Germline trimming cut 4 bases from V and 4 bases from J; bases unmatched to any gene: 5. This clone was observed a few times. Antigen: not known. A multiplex PCR was run with 60 Vbeta primers and 13 Jbeta primers. Original processing methods: An analysis that came later counted some 85 million unique TCR beta chains, approximately 12 million shared. Measured with immunoSEQ multiplex PCR; TCRdb has only the in-frame clones, and not every one. V and J calls and clone size are as listed in that table; D and trimming were resolved from the DNA. Here the sample spans 95,000 to 100,000 clones, about 74% being singletons.

What was sequenced was PBMCs. The origin of this receptor is a female donor in good health and CMV-seronegative. The rearrangement joins TRBV28 to TRBJ2-1, with TRBD2 identical over 12 bases. DNA of the CDR3: TGTGCCAGCAGTTCCCCCACTAGCGGGAGGTACAATGAGCAGTTCTTC. It encodes CASSSPTSGRYNEQFF.